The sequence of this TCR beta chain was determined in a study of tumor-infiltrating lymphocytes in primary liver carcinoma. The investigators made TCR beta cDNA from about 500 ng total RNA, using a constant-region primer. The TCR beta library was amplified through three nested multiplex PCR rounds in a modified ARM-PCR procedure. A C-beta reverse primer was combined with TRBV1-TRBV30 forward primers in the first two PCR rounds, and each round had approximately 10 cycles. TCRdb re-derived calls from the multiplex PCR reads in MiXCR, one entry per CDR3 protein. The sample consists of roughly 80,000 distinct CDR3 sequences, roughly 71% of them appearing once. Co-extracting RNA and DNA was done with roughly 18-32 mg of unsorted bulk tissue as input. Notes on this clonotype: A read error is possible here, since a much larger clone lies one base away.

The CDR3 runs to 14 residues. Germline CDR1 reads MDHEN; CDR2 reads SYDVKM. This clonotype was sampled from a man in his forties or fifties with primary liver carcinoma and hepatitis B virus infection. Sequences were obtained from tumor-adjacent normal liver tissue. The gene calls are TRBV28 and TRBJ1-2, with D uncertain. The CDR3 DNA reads TGTGCCAGCAGTCTCCAGGACCTCCTCTATGACTACACCTTC. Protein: CASSLQDLLYDYTF.